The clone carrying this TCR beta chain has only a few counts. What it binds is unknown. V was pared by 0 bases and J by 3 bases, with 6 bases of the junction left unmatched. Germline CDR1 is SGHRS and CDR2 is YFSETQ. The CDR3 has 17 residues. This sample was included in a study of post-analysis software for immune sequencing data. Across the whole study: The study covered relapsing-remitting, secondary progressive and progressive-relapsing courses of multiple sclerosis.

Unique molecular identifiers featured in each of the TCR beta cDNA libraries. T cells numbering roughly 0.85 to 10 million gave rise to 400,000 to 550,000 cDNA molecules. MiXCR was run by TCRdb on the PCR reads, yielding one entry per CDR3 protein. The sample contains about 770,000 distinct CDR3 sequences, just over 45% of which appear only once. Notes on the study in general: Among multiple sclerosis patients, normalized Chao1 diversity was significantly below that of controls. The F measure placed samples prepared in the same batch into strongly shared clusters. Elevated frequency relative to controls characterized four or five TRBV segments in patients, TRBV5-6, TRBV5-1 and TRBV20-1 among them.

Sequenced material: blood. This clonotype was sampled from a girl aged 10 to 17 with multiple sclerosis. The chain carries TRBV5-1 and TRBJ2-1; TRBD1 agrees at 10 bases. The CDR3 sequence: CASSLALGTGDYNEQFF. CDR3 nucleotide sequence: TGCGCCAGCAGCTTGGCCCTCGGGACAGGGGACTACAATGAGCAGTTCTTC.